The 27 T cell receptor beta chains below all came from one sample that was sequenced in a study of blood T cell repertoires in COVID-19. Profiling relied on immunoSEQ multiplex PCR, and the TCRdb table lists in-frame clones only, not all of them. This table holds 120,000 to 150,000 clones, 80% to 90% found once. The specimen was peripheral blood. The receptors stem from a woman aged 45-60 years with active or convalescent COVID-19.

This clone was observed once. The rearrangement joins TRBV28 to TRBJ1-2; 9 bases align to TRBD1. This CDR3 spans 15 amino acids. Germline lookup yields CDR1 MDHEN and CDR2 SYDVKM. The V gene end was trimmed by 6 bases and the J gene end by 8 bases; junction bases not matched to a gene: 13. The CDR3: CASSDPPGQGNGYTF. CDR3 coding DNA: TGTGCCAGCAGCGATCCCCCGGGACAGGGAAACGGCTACACCTTC.

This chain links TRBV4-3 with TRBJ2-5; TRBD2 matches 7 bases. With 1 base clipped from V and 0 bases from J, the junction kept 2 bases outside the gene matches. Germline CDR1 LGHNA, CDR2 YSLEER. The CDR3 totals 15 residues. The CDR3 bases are TGCGCCAGCAGCCAAGCCGGGGGGTACCAAGAGACCCAGTACTTC. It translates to CASSQAGGYQETQYF.

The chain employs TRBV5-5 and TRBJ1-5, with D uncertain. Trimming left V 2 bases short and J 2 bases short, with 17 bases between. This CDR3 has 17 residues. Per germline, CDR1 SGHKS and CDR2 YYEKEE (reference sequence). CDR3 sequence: CASSFWLVGLGNQPQHF. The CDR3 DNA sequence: TGTGCCAGCAGCTTTTGGCTAGTCGGCCTGGGCAATCAGCCCCAGCATTTT.

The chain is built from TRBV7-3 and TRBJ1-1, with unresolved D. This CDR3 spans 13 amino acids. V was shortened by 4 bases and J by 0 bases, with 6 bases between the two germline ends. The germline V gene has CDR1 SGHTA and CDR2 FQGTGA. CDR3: CASSSGMNTEAFF. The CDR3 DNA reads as TGTGCCAGCAGCTCCGGGATGAACACTGAAGCTTTCTTT.

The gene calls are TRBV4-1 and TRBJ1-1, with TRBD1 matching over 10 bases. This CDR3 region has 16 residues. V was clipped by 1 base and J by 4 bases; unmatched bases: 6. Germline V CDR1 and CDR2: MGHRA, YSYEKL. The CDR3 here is CASSQGPDRGLTEAFF. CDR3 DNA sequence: TGCGCCAGCAGCCAAGGTCCTGACAGGGGGCTCACTGAAGCTTTCTTT.

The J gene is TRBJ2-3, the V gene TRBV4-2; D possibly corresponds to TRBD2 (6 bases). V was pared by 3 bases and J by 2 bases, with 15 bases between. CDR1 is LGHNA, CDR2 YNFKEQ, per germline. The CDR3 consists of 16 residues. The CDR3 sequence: CASSQVPAGTTDTQYF. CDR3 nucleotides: TGTGCCAGCAGCCAGGTGCCCGCGGGGACCACAGATACGCAGTATTTT.

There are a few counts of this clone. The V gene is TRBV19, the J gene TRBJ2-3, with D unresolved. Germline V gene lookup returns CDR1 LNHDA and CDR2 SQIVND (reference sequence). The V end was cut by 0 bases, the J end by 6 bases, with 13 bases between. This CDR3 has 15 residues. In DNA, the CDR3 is TGTGCCAGTAGTATAGATCAGGCACGTGAGGATACGCAGTATTTT. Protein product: CASSIDQAREDTQYF.

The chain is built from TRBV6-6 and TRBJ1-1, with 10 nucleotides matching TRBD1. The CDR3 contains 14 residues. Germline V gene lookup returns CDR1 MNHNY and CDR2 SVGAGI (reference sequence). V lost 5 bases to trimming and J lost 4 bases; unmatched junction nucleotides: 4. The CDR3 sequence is CASSGQGGATEAFF. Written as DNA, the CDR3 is TGTGCCAGCAGTGGACAGGGGGGGGCCACTGAAGCTTTCTTT.

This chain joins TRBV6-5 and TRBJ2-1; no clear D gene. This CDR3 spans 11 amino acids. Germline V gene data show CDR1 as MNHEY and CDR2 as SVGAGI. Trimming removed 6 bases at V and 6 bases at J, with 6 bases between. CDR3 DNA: TGTGCCAGCAGCGTCCTCAATGAGCAGTTCTTC. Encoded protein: CASSVLNEQFF.

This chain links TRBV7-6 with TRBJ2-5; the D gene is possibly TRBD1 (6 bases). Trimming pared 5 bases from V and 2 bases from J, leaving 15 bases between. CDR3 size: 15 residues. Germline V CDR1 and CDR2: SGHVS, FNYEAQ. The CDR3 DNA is TGTGCCAGCAGCGCAAATACAGGGTATCAAGAGACCCAGTACTTC. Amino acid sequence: CASSANTGYQETQYF.

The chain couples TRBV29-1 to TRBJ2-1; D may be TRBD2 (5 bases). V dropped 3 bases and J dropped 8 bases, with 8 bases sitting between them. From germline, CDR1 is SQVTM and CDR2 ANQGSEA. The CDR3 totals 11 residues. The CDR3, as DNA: TGCAGCGTTGATTTGGGAGATGAGCAGTTCTTC. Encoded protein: CSVDLGDEQFF.

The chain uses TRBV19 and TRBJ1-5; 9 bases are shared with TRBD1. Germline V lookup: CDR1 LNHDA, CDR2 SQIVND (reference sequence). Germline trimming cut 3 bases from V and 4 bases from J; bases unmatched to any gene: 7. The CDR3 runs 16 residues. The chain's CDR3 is CASSMGGGQGNQPQHF. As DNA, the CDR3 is TGTGCCAGTAGTATGGGAGGAGGACAGGGGAATCAGCCCCAGCATTTT.

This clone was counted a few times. The CDR3 sequence is CASSGGTNTGELFF. CDR3 in DNA: TGTGCCAGCAGTGGCGGAACAAACACCGGGGAGCTGTTTTTT. The chain combines TRBV2 with TRBJ2-2; D remains ambiguous. From germline, CDR1 is SNHLY and CDR2 FYNNEI. The CDR3 covers 14 residues. V was shortened by 4 bases and J by 2 bases, with 8 bases between the two germline ends.

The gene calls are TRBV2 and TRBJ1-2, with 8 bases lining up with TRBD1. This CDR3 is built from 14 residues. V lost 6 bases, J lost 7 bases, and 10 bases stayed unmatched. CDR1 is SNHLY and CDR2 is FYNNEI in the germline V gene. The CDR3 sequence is CASRYTGQGSGYTF. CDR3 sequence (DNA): TGTGCCAGCAGATATACCGGACAGGGATCTGGCTACACCTTC.

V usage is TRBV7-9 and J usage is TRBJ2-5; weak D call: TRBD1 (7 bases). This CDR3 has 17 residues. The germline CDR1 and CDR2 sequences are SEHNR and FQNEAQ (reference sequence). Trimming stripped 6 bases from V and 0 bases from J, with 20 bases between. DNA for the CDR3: TGTGCCAGCAGAAAGGGCTCGGCAGGGGGGAACCAAGAGACCCAGTACTTC. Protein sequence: CASRKGSAGGNQETQYF.

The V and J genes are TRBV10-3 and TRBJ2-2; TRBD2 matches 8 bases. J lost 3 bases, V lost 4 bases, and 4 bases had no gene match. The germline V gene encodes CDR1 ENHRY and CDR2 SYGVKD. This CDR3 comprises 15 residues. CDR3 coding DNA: TGTGCCATCAGTGCCACGGGAGGGTACACCGGGGAGCTGTTTTTT. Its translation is CAISATGGYTGELFF.

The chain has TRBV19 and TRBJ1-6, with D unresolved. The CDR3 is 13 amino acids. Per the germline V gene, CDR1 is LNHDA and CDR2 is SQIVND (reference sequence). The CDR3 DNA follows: TGTGCGAAAAGGAGCTCCTATAATTCACCCCTCCACTTT. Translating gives CAKRSSYNSPLHF.

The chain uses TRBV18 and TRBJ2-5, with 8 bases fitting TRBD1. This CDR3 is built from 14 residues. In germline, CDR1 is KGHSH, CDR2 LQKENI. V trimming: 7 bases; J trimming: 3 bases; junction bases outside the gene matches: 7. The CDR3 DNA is TGTGCCAGCTACCACCAGACAGGGGAAGAGACCCAGTACTTC. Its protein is CASYHQTGEETQYF.

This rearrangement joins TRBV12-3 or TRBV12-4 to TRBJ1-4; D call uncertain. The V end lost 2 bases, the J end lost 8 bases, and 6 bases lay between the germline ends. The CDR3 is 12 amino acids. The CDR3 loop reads CASSLSREKLFF. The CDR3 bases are TGTGCCAGCAGTTTAAGCCGGGAAAAACTGTTTTTT.

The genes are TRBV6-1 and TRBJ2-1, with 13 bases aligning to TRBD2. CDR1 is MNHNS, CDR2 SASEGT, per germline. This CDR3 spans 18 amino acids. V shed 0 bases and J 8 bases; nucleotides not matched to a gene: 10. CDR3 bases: TGTGCCAGCAGTGAAGCTGGGGGACTAGCGGGACAGTTCTATGAGCAGTTCTTC. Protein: CASSEAGGLAGQFYEQFF.

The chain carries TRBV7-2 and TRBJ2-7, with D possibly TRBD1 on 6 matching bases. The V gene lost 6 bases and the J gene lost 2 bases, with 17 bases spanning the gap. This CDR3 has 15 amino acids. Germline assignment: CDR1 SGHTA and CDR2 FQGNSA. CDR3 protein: CASRETGTQAYEQYF. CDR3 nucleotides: TGTGCCAGCAGAGAAACCGGGACACAGGCCTACGAGCAGTACTTC.

The CDR3 region has the DNA TGTGCCAGCAGCCCCCGACAGGGGGGTAACACCGGGGAGCTGTTTTTT. Protein product: CASSPRQGGNTGELFF. This sequence joins TRBV9 and TRBJ2-2; TRBD1 agrees at 9 bases. The CDR3 spans 16 residues. Losses at the gene ends were 4 bases for V and 2 bases for J; bases not matched to a gene: 6. Germline loops: CDR1 SGDLS, CDR2 YYNGEE.

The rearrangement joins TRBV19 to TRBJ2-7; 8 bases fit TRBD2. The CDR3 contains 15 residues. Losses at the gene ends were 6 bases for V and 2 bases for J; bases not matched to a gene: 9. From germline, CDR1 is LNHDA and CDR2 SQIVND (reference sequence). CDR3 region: CASRRKRELAYEQYF. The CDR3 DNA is TGTGCCAGTAGGAGAAAGCGGGAGTTGGCCTACGAGCAGTACTTC.

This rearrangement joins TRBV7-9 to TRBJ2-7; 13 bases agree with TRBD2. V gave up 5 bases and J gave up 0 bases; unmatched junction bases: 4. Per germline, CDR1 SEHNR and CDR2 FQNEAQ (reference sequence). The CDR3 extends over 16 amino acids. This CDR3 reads CASSPGLAGASYEQYF. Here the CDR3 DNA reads TGTGCCAGCAGCCCCGGACTAGCGGGGGCCTCCTACGAGCAGTACTTC.

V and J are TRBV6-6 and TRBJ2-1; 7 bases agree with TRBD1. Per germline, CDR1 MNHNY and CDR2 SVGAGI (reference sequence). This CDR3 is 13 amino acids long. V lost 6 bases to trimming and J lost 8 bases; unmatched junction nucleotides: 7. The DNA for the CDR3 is TGTGCCAGCAGGACAGGGAATGTAGATGAGCAGTTCTTC. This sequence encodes CASRTGNVDEQFF.

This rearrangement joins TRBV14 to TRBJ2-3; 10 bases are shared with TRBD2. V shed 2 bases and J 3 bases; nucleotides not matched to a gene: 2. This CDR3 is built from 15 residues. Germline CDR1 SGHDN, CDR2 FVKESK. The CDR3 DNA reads TGTGCCAGCAGCCAAACTAGCGGGATTACAGATACGCAGTATTTT. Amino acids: CASSQTSGITDTQYF.

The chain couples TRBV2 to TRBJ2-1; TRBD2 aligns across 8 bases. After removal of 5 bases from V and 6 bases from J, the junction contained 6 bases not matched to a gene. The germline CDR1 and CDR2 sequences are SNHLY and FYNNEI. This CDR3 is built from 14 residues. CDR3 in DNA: TGTGCCAGCAGTAGGACTAGCAGGGTCAATGAGCAGTTCTTC. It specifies CASSRTSRVNEQFF.